This TCR beta chain was captured by sequencing in a study of Ad26.COV2.S vaccination and SARS-CoV-2 variants (dated by TCRdb to the early 2020s). About the investigation overall: Donors in the vaccine arm were drawn from COV1001, a multicentre, randomized, double-blind, placebo-controlled phase I-IIa trial testing Ad26.COV2.S in healthy adults. Ad26.COV2.S was administered intramuscularly at 5 x 10^10 or 1 x 10^11 viral particles, either as a single shot or as two shots given 56 days apart. Sequencing of the TCRbeta repertoire served to evaluate the specificity and breadth of SARS-CoV-2-reactive T cell receptors following Ad26.COV2.S vaccination. A total of 32 samples were included in the TCR-sequenced set, comprising around 19 Ad26.COV2.S vaccine recipients, 5 placebo recipients and 8 SARS-CoV-2 convalescent individuals. Trial participants were randomized into five groups of five, in which low-dose or high-dose Ad26.COV2.S was given once or twice, or placebo was given on both occasions. Blinding of investigators to trial group allocation was maintained during experiments and outcome assessment. Overall results and qualifications from the work: Substantial breadth of spike-specific CD8+ and CD4+ T cell responses was reported after vaccination. According to the authors, total T cell responses may have been underestimated by the TCR breadth and depth analyses. The study was not powered for comparison of responses between vaccine doses or regimens. Vaccine and placebo recipients had similar non-spike TCR breadth, a finding consistent with the vaccine containing only spike. Higher spike-specific TCR breadth was observed in Ad26.COV2.S recipients than in placebo recipients (P = 0.0014).

Including the terminal cysteine and phenylalanine, the CDR3 comprises 13 residues. Solely the CDR3 DNA is kept, with 39 bases framed from the first base. V and J are truncated by 1 base and 4 bases respectively, leaving an intervening sequence of 8 bases. Taken from the germline V gene (reference sequence), the CDR1 and CDR2 loops are SEHNR and FQNEAQ. TCRbeta CDR3 regions were sequenced with the immunoSEQ Assay. After extraction, genomic DNA underwent amplification by bias-controlled multiplex PCR, followed by high-throughput sequencing. The paper's data handling went like this. To quantify the absolute abundance of each unique TCRbeta CDR3 region, sequences were collapsed and filtered. T cell fraction was estimated by normalizing TCRbeta template counts to usable DNA, which was measured by amplifying reference genes present in all nucleated cells. Repertoire TCRs were annotated as SARS-CoV-2-specific when V gene, CDR3 amino acid sequence and J gene were exactly matched to a known reactive TCR set. The reference SARS-CoV-2 TCR set was obtained from MIRA and was filtered for enrichment in COVID-19-positive ImmuneCODE repertoires, whereby public or cross-reactive TCRs were removed. Using the MIRA antigens, annotated TCRs were further analysed by specific ORF or by position within an ORF. Breadth was defined as annotated unique rearrangements over total unique productive rearrangements; depth was the summed frequency of those rearrangements. Two-sided Wilcoxon rank-sum tests were used to compare TCR breadth between groups. TCRdb obtained this table from immuneACCESS and retained in-frame rearrangements with V and J assigned. These tables miss some clones; where compared with another copy, unresolved V genes account for less than half of the shortfall, and the remainder is unexplained. V and J calls and clone size are given by that table; D and trimming were obtained from the DNA. The sample contains more than 300,000 clones, roughly 86% of them found a single time. The ten largest clones capture approximately 1.9% of the sample.

Details on this clone: No antigen is known for it. The sample holds no much larger clone one base away, and base qualities are not on file.

What this sample's treatment or condition label stands for: some 20 received Ad26.COV2.S at low or high dose, single or two shots; 5 received placebo; per-sample allocation not given. Repertoires of vaccine and placebo recipients were sequenced from samples collected on day 63 after the first injection. Between 29 July and 7 August 2020, Cohort 1b enrolled about two dozen adults aged 18-55 years at one site in Boston, USA. Ad26.COV2.S was a replication-incompetent adenovirus type 26 vector that expressed a prefusion-stabilized SARS-CoV-2 spike protein derived from the original Wuhan strain. This receptor was taken from a person aged 18-65 years who received the Ad26.COV2.S COVID-19 vaccine or a placebo. This material consisted of peripheral blood, taken in a trial of Ad26.COV2.S vaccine versus placebo. The chain is assembled from TRBV7-9 and TRBJ2-7, with the identity of the D gene unclear. The DNA sequence is as follows: TGTGCCAGCAGCTTAGAGACTTTGTACGAGCAGTACTTC. The resulting protein is CASSLETLYEQYF.